This T cell receptor beta chain originates from a study of blood T cell repertoires in COVID-19. As for the study in general: Sites across the United States, Italy and Spain contributed samples from acute and convalescent COVID-19.

This clone has more than one count but fewer than ten. Per the study methods: Reference gene primer amplification in the assay estimated nucleated cell counts. Some clones are missing from TCRdb's copy, which holds only in-frame ones; the method was immunoSEQ multiplex PCR. V and J calls and clone size follow that table, whereas D and trimming were derived from the DNA. The sample lists hundreds of thousands of clones, around 89% occurring once. Those who participated ranged in age from about 18 to 89 years and resided in about 24 US areas. Before they entered the study, exposed participants had met a COVID-19 case within 2 weeks. Trimming removed 0 bases from V and 2 bases from J, with 13 bases in between. The germline V gene has CDR1 KGHSH and CDR2 LQKENI. This CDR3 comprises 16 residues.

Input material: PBMCs or T cells enriched from blood (not recorded which). The rearrangement links TRBV18 to TRBJ2-5; D gene uncertain. This receptor was obtained from a man between 50 and 59 years old who had been exposed to COVID-19. CDR3 protein: CASSPPNIPLQETQYF. In DNA, the CDR3 is TGTGCCAGCTCACCACCCAACATCCCACTACAAGAGACCCAGTACTTC.